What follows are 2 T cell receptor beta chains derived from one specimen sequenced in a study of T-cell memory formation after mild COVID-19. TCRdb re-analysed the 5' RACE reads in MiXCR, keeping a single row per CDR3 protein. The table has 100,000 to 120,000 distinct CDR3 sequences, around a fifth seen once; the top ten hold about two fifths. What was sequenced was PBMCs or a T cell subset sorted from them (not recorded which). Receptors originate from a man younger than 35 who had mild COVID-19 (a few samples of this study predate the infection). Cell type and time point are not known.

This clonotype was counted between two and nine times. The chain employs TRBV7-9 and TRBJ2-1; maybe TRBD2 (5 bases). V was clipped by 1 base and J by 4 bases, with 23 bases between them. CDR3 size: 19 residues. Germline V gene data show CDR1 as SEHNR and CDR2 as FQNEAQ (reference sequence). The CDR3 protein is CASSLEGGRTDSSYNEQFF. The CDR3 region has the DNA TGTGCCAGCAGCTTAGAGGGTGGAAGGACGGACTCGAGTTACAATGAGCAGTTCTTC.

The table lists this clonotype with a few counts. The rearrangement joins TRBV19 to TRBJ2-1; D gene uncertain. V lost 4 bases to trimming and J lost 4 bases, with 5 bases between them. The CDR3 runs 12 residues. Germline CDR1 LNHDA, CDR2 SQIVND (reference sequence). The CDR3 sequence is CASSNGYNEQFF. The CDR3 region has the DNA TGTGCCAGTAGTAACGGATACAATGAGCAGTTCTTC.